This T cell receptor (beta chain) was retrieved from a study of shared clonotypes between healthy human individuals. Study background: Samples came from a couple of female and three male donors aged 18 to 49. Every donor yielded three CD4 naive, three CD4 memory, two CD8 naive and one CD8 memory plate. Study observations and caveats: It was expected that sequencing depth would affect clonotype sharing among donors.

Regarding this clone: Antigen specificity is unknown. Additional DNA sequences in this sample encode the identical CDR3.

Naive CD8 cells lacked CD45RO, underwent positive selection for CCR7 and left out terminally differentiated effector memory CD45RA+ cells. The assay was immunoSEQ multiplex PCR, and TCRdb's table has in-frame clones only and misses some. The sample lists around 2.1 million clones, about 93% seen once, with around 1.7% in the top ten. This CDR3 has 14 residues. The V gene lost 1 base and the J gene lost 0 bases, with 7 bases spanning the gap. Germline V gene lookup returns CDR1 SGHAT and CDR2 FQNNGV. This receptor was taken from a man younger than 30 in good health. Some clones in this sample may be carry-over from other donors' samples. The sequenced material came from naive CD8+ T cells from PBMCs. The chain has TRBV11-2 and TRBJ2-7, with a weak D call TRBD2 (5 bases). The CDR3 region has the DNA TGTGCCAGCAGCTTAGGCGGGCGCTCCTACGAGCAGTACTTC. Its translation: CASSLGGRSYEQYF.